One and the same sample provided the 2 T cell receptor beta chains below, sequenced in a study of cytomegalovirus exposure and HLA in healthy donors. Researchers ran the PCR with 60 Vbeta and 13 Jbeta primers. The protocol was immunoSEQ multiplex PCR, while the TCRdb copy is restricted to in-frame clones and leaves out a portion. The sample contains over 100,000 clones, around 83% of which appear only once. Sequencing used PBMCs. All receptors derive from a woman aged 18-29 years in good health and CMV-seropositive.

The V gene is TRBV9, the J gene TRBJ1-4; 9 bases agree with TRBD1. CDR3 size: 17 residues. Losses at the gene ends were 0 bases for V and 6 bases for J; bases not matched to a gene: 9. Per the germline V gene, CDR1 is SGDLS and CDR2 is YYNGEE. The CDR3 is CASSVAGVGTGYEKLFF. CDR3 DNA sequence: TGTGCCAGCAGCGTAGCGGGCGTGGGGACAGGGTATGAAAAACTGTTTTTT. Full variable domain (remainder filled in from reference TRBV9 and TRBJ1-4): DSGVTQTPKHLITATGQRVTLRCSPRSGDLSVYWYQQSLDQGLQFLIQYYNGEERAKGNILERFSAQQFPDLHSELNLSSLELGDSALYFCASSVAGVGTGYEKLFFGSGTQLSVL.

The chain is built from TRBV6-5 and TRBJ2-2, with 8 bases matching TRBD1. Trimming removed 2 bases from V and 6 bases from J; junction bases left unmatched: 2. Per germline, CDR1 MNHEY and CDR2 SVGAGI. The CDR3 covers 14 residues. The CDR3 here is CASSYPQGAGELFF. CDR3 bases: TGTGCCAGCAGTTACCCACAGGGGGCCGGGGAGCTGTTTTTT.